This T cell receptor beta chain was sequenced for a study of chemoradiotherapy in HPV16-positive cancers. Here immunoSEQ multiplex PCR was the method, and the copy in TCRdb shows in-frame clones only, minus some. The table lists around 15,000 clones, more than 70% of them singletons. Over chemoradiotherapy, repertoires were sampled more than once. Germline V gives CDR1 MDHEN, CDR2 SYDVKM. Trimming removed 3 bases from V and 7 bases from J, with 12 bases in between. This CDR3 contains 13 residues. V usage is TRBV28 and J usage is TRBJ1-1, with unresolved D. The TCR comes from a human donor with HPV-associated anogenital cancer. The sample here was taken from a patient who underwent chemoradiotherapy. Written as DNA, the CDR3 is TGTGCCAGCAGTTTGGTGCGGAACGGTGAAGCTTTCTTT. Amino acid sequence: CASSLVRNGEAFF.